This T cell receptor (beta chain) is drawn from a study of T-cell reconstitution after alpha-beta-depleted transplantation in children. Germline V gives CDR1 DFQATT, CDR2 SNEGSKA (reference sequence). Trimming removed 2 bases from V and 4 bases from J, with 4 bases in between. The CDR3 covers 11 residues. A TCRbeta library incorporating unique molecular identifiers was prepared. TCRdb itself ran the PCR reads through MiXCR, one entry per CDR3 protein. The sample has more than 150,000 distinct CDR3 sequences, just over 14% seen once. Ten or more counts support this clonotype. The chain is built from TRBV20-1 and TRBJ2-3; D is unresolved. Sequenced here: PBMCs from the stem cell graft donor, sampled from the stem cell graft. The receptor comes from a human donor who donated a stem cell graft to a child with acute lymphoblastic leukemia. CDR3 loop: CSARFADTQYF. CDR3 bases: TGCAGTGCTAGATTTGCAGATACGCAGTATTTT.